The T cell receptor (beta chain) described here comes from a study of blood T cell repertoires in COVID-19. Study at large: The analysed material was cDNA or gDNA that came from T cells, B-cell-depleted T cells, or PBMCs.

Germline V gives CDR1 MGHRA, CDR2 YSYEKL. The CDR3 length is 18 residues. Losses at the gene ends were 1 base for V and 7 bases for J; bases not matched to a gene: 9. Measured with immunoSEQ multiplex PCR; TCRdb has only the in-frame clones, and not every one. The profile shows about 46,000 clones, about 85% of them singletons. Sample: PBMCs or T cells enriched from blood (not recorded which). This TCR was recovered from a woman aged 45-65 years who had recovered from COVID-19. The chain carries TRBV4-1 and TRBJ2-1, with TRBD2 matching over 14 bases. The CDR3, as DNA: TGCGCCAGCAGCCAAGTCCGACTAGCGGGAGGGCCGCGAAATGAGCAGTTCTTC. Amino acids: CASSQVRLAGGPRNEQFF.